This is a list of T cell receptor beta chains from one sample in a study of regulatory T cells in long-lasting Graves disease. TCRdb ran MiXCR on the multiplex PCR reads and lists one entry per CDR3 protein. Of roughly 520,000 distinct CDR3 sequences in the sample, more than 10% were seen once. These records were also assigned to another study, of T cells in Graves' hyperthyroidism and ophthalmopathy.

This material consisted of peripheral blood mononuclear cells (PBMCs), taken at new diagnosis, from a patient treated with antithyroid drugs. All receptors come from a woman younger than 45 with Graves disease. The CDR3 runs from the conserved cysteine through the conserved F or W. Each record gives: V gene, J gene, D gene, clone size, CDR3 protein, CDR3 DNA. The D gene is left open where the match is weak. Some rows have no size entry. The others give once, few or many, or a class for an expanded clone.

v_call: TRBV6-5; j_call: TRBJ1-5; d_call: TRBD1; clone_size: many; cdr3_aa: CASSYEEGTGTTYSNQPQHF; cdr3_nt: TGTGCCAGCAGTTACGAAGAAGGGACAGGGACAACCTATAGCAATCAGCCCCAGCATTTT
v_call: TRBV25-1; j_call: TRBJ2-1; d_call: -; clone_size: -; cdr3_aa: CASNTGIGKYNEQFF; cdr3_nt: TGTGCCAGCAACACCGGGATTGGGAAATACAATGAGCAGTTCTTC
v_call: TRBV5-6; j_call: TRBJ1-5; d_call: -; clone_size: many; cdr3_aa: CASSLSQGKNQPQHF; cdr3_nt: TGTGCCAGCAGCTTGAGTCAGGGAAAAAATCAGCCCCAGCATTTT
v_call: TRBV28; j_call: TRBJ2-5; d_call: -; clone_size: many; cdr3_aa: CAGQPGGPRWETQYF; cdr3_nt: TGTGCCGGCCAACCGGGCGGACCACGGTGGGAGACCCAGTACTTC
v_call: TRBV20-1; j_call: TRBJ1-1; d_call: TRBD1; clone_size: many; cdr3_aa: CSARGFDRDTEAFF; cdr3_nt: TGCAGTGCTAGGGGCTTCGACAGGGACACTGAAGCTTTCTTT
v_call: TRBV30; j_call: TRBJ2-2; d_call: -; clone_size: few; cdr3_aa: CAWAAISNTGELFF; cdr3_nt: TGTGCCTGGGCAGCCATATCGAACACCGGGGAGCTGTTTTTT
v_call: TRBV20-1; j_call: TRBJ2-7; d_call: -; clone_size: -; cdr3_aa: CSARVQADSSYEQYF; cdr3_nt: TGCAGTGCTAGAGTTCAGGCAGACAGCTCCTACGAGCAGTACTTC
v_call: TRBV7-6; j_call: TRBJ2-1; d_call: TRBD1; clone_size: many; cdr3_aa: CASSLAKWTGSNEQFF; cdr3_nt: TGTGCCAGCAGCTTAGCAAAGTGGACAGGGTCCAATGAGCAGTTCTTC
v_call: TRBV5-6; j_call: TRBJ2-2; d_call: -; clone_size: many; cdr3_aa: CASSLTVNTGELFF; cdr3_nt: TGTGCCAGCAGCTTGACTGTGAACACCGGGGAGCTGTTTTTT
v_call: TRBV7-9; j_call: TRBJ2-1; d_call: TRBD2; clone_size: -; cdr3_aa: CASSASGRDNEQFF; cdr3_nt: TGTGCCAGCAGCGCTAGCGGGAGGGACAATGAGCAGTTCTTC
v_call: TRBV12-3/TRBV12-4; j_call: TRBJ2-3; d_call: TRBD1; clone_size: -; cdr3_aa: CASSLTTGGNTDTQYF; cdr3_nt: TGTGCCAGCAGTTTAACGACAGGGGGTAACACAGATACGCAGTATTTT
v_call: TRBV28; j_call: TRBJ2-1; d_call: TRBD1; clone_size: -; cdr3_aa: CASSFGWPQGAGEQFF; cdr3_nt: TGTGCCAGCAGTTTTGGATGGCCTCAGGGGGCTGGAGAGCAGTTCTTC
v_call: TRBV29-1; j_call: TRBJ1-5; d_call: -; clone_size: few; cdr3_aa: CSVEESPGLPQHF; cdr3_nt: TGCAGCGTGGAGGAGTCTCCGGGCCTGCCCCAGCATTTT
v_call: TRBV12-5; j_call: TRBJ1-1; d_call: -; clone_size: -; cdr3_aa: CASGLVSGGSTEASF; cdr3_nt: TGTGCTAGTGGTTTGGTAAGTGGGGGTTCCACTGAAGCTTCCTTT
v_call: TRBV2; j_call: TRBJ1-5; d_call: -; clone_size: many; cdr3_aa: CASSFHDSLARNQPQHF; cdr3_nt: TGTGCCAGCAGCTTCCATGACTCCTTAGCGAGGAATCAGCCCCAGCATTTT
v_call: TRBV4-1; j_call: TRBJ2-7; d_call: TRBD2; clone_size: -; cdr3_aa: CASSQYAGGQYEQYF; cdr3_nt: TGCGCCAGCAGCCAATACGCGGGAGGGCAATACGAGCAGTACTTC
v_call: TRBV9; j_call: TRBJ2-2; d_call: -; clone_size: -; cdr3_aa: CASSDRSAGELFF; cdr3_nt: TGTGCCAGCAGCGATCGGTCGGCCGGGGAGCTGTTTTTT
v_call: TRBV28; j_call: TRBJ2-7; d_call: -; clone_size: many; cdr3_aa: CASSSRAPHEQYF; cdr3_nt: TGTGCCAGCAGTTCCCGGGCTCCCCACGAGCAGTACTTC
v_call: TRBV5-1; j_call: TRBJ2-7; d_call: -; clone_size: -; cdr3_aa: CASSLRSGLLYEQYF; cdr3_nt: TGCGCCAGCAGCTTGCGGTCAGGGCTACTCTACGAGCAGTACTTC
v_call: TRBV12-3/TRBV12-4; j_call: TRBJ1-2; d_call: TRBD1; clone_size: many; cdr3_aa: CASSFYGQGGYTF; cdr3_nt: TGTGCCAGCAGTTTCTACGGACAGGGAGGCTACACCTTC
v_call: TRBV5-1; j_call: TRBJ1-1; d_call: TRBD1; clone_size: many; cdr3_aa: CASSLWDPGTAEAFF; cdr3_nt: TGCGCCAGCAGCTTGTGGGACCCCGGGACAGCAGAAGCTTTCTTT
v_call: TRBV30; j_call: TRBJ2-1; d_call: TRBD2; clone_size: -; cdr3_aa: CAWSRIAGGPYEQFF; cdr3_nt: TGTGCCTGGAGCCGAATAGCGGGAGGGCCTTATGAGCAGTTCTTC
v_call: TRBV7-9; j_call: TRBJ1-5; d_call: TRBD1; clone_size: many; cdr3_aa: CASSPSGTGGRNQPQHF; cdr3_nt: TGTGCCAGCAGCCCTTCCGGGACAGGGGGACGGAATCAGCCCCAGCATTTT
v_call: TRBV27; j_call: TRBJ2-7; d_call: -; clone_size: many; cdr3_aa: CASSRPESSYEQYF; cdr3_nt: TGTGCCAGCAGCCGTCCCGAGAGCTCCTACGAGCAGTACTTC
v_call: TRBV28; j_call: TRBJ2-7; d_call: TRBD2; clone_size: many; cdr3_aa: CASSPLAGGPGRDEQYF; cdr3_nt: TGTGCCAGCAGCCCATTAGCGGGAGGGCCGGGTCGCGACGAGCAGTACTTC
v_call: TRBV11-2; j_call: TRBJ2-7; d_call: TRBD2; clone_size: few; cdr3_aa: CASSLIPAGAPLGEQYF; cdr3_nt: TGTGCCAGCAGCTTAATCCCCGCGGGAGCCCCCCTCGGCGAGCAGTACTTC
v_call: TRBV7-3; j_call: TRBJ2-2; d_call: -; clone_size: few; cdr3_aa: CASRKGPAGELFF; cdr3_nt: TGTGCCAGCAGAAAAGGGCCAGCCGGGGAGCTGTTTTTT
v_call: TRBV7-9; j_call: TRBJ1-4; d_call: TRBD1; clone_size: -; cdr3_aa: CASSLSVQGEELFF; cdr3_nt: TGTGCCAGCAGCTTAAGCGTACAGGGGGAAGAACTGTTTTTT
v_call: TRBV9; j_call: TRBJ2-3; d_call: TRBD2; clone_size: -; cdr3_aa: CASSVGPLGGGLTDTQYF; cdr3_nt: TGTGCCAGCAGCGTAGGCCCCTTGGGGGGAGGGCTAACAGATACGCAGTATTTT
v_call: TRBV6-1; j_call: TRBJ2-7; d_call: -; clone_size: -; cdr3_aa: CASRPDLLHHEQYF; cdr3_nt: TGTGCCAGCAGACCGGACCTATTGCACCACGAGCAGTACTTC
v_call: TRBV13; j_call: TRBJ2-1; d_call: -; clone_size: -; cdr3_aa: CASSNTPLNYNEQFF; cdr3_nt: TGTGCCAGCAGCAACACACCCCTAAACTACAATGAGCAGTTCTTC
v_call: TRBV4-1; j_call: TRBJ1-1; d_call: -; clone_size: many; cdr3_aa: CASSQGQLSGEAFF; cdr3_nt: TGCGCCAGCAGCCAAGGACAGCTAAGCGGTGAAGCTTTCTTT
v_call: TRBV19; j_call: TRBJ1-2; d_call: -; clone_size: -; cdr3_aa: CASSMGAGYTF; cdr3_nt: TGTGCCAGTAGTATGGGAGCTGGCTACACCTTC
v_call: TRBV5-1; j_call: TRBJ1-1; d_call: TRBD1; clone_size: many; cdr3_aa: CASSYTGVSTEAFF; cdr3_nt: TGTGCCAGCAGTTACACAGGGGTGAGCACTGAAGCTTTCTTT
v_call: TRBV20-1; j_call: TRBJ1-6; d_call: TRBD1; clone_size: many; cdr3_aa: CSAREWDSSGNSPLHF; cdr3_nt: TGCAGTGCTAGAGAGTGGGACAGTAGTGGTAATTCACCCCTCCACTTT
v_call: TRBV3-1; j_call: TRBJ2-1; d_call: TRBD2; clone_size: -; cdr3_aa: CASSQDLGLAGENEQFF; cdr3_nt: TGTGCCAGCAGCCAAGATCTTGGACTAGCGGGAGAAAATGAGCAGTTCTTC
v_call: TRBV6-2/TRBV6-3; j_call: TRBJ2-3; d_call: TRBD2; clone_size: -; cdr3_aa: CASSFQTSGRGTDTQYF; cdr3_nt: TGTGCCAGCAGTTTCCAGACTAGCGGGAGGGGCACAGATACGCAGTATTTT
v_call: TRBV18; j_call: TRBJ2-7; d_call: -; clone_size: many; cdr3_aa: CASSPSNYEQYF; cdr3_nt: TGTGCCAGCTCACCTTCCAACTACGAGCAGTACTTC
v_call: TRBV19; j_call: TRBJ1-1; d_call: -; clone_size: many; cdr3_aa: CASRLLRGGDTEAFF; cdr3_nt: TGTGCCAGTAGACTCCTCAGGGGAGGGGACACTGAAGCTTTCTTT
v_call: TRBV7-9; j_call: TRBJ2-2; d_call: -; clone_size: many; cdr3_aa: CASSLEDRELFF; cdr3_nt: TGTGCCAGCAGCTTAGAGGACCGGGAGCTGTTTTTT
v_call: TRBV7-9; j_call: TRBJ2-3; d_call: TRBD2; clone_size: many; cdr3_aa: CASSYPIAGGATDTQYF; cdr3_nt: TGTGCCAGCAGCTACCCAATAGCGGGAGGCGCCACAGATACGCAGTATTTT
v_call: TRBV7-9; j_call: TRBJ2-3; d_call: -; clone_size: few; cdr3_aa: CASSSRETRTDTQYF; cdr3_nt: TGTGCCAGCAGCAGCCGGGAGACGAGAACAGATACGCAGTATTTT
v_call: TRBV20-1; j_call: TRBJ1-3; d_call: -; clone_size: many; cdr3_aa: CSAGGGNTIYF; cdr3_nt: TGCAGTGCTGGAGGGGGAAACACCATATATTTT
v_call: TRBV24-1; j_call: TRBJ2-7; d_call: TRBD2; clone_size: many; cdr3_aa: CATSGGLAGHYEQYF; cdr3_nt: TGTGCCACCAGTGGGGGACTAGCGGGCCACTACGAGCAGTACTTC
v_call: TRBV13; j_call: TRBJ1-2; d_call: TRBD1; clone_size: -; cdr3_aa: CASSLGDRSSIYGYTF; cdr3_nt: TGTGCCAGCAGCTTAGGGGACAGGTCTTCTATCTATGGCTACACCTTC
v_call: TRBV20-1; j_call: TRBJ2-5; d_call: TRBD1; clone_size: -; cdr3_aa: CSAPDRSETQYF; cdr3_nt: TGCAGTGCTCCGGACAGGTCCGAGACCCAGTACTTC
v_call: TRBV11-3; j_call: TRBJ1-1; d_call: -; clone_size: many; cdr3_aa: CASSLGRGIQAFF; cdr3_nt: TGTGCCAGCAGCTTGGGCAGGGGAATTCAAGCTTTCTTT
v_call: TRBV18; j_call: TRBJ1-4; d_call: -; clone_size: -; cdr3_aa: CASSPRVQGRSTNEKLFF; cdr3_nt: TGTGCCAGCTCACCACGGGTCCAGGGACGGTCAACTAATGAAAAACTGTTTTTT
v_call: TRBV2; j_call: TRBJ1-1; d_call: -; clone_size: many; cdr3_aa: CASSPPRGVNTEAFF; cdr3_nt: TGTGCCAGCAGTCCCCCCAGAGGGGTGAACACTGAAGCTTTCTTT
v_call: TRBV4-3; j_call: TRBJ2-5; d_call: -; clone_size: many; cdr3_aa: CASSQDVPGPQYF; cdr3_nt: TGCGCCAGCAGCCAAGATGTCCCGGGACCCCAGTACTTC
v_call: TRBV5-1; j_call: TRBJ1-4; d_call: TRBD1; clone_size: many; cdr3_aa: CASSWGQGSNEKLFF; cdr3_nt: TGCGCCAGCAGCTGGGGACAGGGATCTAATGAAAAACTGTTTTTT
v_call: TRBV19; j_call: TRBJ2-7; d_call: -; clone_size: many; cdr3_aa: CASVSGTYEQYF; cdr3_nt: TGTGCCAGCGTGTCCGGGACTTACGAGCAGTACTTC
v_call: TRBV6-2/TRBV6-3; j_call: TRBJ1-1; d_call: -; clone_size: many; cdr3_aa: CASSMTLNTEAFF; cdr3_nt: TGTGCCAGCAGTATGACACTGAACACTGAAGCTTTCTTT
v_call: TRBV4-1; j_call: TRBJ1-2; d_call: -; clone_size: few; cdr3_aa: CASSQGENYGYTF; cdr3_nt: TGCGCCAGCAGCCAGGGAGAGAACTATGGCTACACCTTC